Listed below are T cell receptor beta chains from one sample, sequenced in a study of T cell repertoires in cytomegalovirus infection. Antigens for these TCRs are unknown. TCRdb re-derived calls from the reads in MiXCR, one entry per CDR3 protein. The sample records 450,000 to 650,000 distinct CDR3 sequences, about 39% being singletons. The specimen comprised cultured PBMCs, sampled from culture after CMV antigen stimulation. These receptors came from a human donor in good health (CMV status not recorded). Some clones in this sample may be carry-over from other donors' samples. Each CDR3 is given with its conserved first and last residue. Each record gives: V gene, D gene, clone size, J gene, CDR3 DNA, CDR3 protein. The D gene is left open where the match is weak. Size is stated for part of the rows, as once, few or many counts, or as a class when the clone is expanded.

V gene: TRBV10-3
D gene: TRBD1
clone size: NA
J gene: TRBJ1-5
CDR3 DNA: TGTGCCATCAGCGGACAGGTGTCAAATCAGCCCCAGCATTTT
CDR3 protein: CAISGQVSNQPQHF

V gene: TRBV19
D gene: NA
clone size: NA
J gene: TRBJ2-7
CDR3 DNA: TGTGCCAGTAGTAGGGCAGGCTCCTACGAGCAGTACTTC
CDR3 protein: CASSRAGSYEQYF

V gene: TRBV7-2
D gene: TRBD1
clone size: few
J gene: TRBJ2-1
CDR3 DNA: TGTGCCAGCAGCCCAGTCAAGGGGGCTAGCAACTCCTACAATGAGCAGTTCTTC
CDR3 protein: CASSPVKGASNSYNEQFF

V gene: TRBV7-8
D gene: NA
clone size: few
J gene: TRBJ2-5
CDR3 DNA: TGTGCCAGCAGAGAATCCCGGGGATGGGCCCAAGAGACCCAGTACTTC
CDR3 protein: CASRESRGWAQETQYF

V gene: TRBV5-1
D gene: TRBD2
clone size: NA
J gene: TRBJ2-5
CDR3 DNA: TGCGCCAGCAGCTTGGCCCTAGGACTAGCGGGTGAATTCACCCAGTACTTC
CDR3 protein: CASSLALGLAGEFTQYF

V gene: TRBV7-2
D gene: TRBD2
clone size: few
J gene: TRBJ2-3
CDR3 DNA: TGTGCCAGCAGCGACGGACTAGCGGGAGGACCCGATACGCAGTATTTT
CDR3 protein: CASSDGLAGGPDTQYF

V gene: TRBV7-2
D gene: NA
clone size: NA
J gene: TRBJ1-1
CDR3 DNA: TGTGCCAGCATCCCCGCTGGGGGGCGCAGTCAGGCTTTCTTT
CDR3 protein: CASIPAGGRSQAFF

V gene: TRBV19
D gene: NA
clone size: NA
J gene: TRBJ2-1
CDR3 DNA: TGTGCCAGTAGTATAGATCGCGGCAGGGCGAATGAGCAGTTCTTC
CDR3 protein: CASSIDRGRANEQFF

V gene: TRBV6-1
D gene: TRBD2
clone size: few
J gene: TRBJ2-5
CDR3 DNA: TGTGCCAGCAGCGTCTACGGGACTAGCATAGAGACCCAGTACTTC
CDR3 protein: CASSVYGTSIETQYF

V gene: TRBV19
D gene: NA
clone size: NA
J gene: TRBJ2-7
CDR3 DNA: TGTGCCAGTATGTCTGGGGTCGAGCAGTACTTC
CDR3 protein: CASMSGVEQYF

V gene: TRBV4-3
D gene: TRBD1
clone size: few
J gene: TRBJ1-1
CDR3 DNA: TGCGCCAGCAGCCAAGATAGGTTAATCGACAGGGCTTTTAACACTGAAGCTTTCTTT
CDR3 protein: CASSQDRLIDRAFNTEAFF

V gene: TRBV7-9
D gene: TRBD1
clone size: NA
J gene: TRBJ1-1
CDR3 DNA: TGTGCCAGCAGCCCTCTTACCGGGACAGGAACTTTCTTT
CDR3 protein: CASSPLTGTGTFF

V gene: TRBV20-1
D gene: NA
clone size: NA
J gene: TRBJ1-5
CDR3 DNA: TGCAGTGCTAGAGTTTGGGCAGAAGGGAGCAATCAGCCCCAGCATTTT
CDR3 protein: CSARVWAEGSNQPQHF

V gene: TRBV7-9
D gene: TRBD2
clone size: once
J gene: TRBJ2-3
CDR3 DNA: TGTGCCACTGGACTAGCGGGAGGTCTCACAGATACGCAGTATTTT
CDR3 protein: CATGLAGGLTDTQYF

V gene: TRBV28
D gene: TRBD1
clone size: NA
J gene: TRBJ2-4
CDR3 DNA: TGTGCCAGCAGTTCTCCCCCGGGACAGGGGATTGAAGCCAAAAACATTCAGTACTTC
CDR3 protein: CASSSPPGQGIEAKNIQYF

V gene: TRBV4-2
D gene: NA
clone size: NA
J gene: TRBJ1-5
CDR3 DNA: TGTGCCAGCAGCCAAGACCCGCGGCAGCCCCAGCATTTT
CDR3 protein: CASSQDPRQPQHF

V gene: TRBV7-6
D gene: NA
clone size: NA
J gene: TRBJ1-2
CDR3 DNA: TGTGCCAGCAGCTTAGGGAGGACAGTTAACTATGGCTACACCTTC
CDR3 protein: CASSLGRTVNYGYTF

V gene: TRBV12-3/TRBV12-4
D gene: TRBD1
clone size: NA
J gene: TRBJ1-6
CDR3 DNA: TGTGCCAGCAGTTTAAAGGGGGCGCATTCACCCCTCCACTTT
CDR3 protein: CASSLKGAHSPLHF

V gene: TRBV19
D gene: NA
clone size: few
J gene: TRBJ1-2
CDR3 DNA: TGTGCCAGTAGACCCACCCGGGGGAGCCCTAACTATGGCTACACCTTC
CDR3 protein: CASRPTRGSPNYGYTF

V gene: TRBV7-2
D gene: NA
clone size: few
J gene: TRBJ2-7
CDR3 DNA: TGTGCCAGCAGCTTAGAGGCGGGAAGGGAGCAGTACTTC
CDR3 protein: CASSLEAGREQYF

V gene: TRBV5-4
D gene: NA
clone size: few
J gene: TRBJ2-1
CDR3 DNA: TGTGCCAGCAGCCCGGCCCCCCGGGAGCTTCCGGTCGGTGAGCAGTTCTTC
CDR3 protein: CASSPAPRELPVGEQFF

V gene: TRBV7-8
D gene: NA
clone size: NA
J gene: TRBJ1-3
CDR3 DNA: TGTGCCAGCAGCTACAGGGAAGGCTCTGGAAACACCATATATTTT
CDR3 protein: CASSYREGSGNTIYF

V gene: TRBV4-1
D gene: NA
clone size: many
J gene: TRBJ2-1
CDR3 DNA: TGCGCCAGCAGCCCTTTCAAACGGGGGAGAGGGGACAATGAGCAGTTCTTC
CDR3 protein: CASSPFKRGRGDNEQFF

V gene: TRBV7-2
D gene: TRBD2
clone size: NA
J gene: TRBJ2-1
CDR3 DNA: TGTGCCAGCAGCTTAACCGGACCGGGGGGGGGAGGCAATGAGCAGTTCTTC
CDR3 protein: CASSLTGPGGGGNEQFF

V gene: TRBV7-9
D gene: NA
clone size: few
J gene: TRBJ2-6
CDR3 DNA: TGTGCCAGCAGGTCTAACAGGGTCCTGCCGTCTGGGGCCAACGTCCTGACTTTC
CDR3 protein: CASRSNRVLPSGANVLTF

V gene: TRBV7-2
D gene: NA
clone size: few
J gene: TRBJ2-3
CDR3 DNA: TGTGCCAGCAGCTTAGGAGGGACTGTTAGGACAGATACGCAGTATTTT
CDR3 protein: CASSLGGTVRTDTQYF

V gene: TRBV12-3/TRBV12-4
D gene: NA
clone size: NA
J gene: TRBJ1-6
CDR3 DNA: TGTGCCAGCAGCCAATTTCAAGGGGGATCTTCACCCCTCCACTTT
CDR3 protein: CASSQFQGGSSPLHF

V gene: TRBV4-3
D gene: NA
clone size: NA
J gene: TRBJ2-6
CDR3 DNA: TGCGCCAGCAGCCAAGGTCAGGTCCTCTCTGGGGCCAACGTCCTGACTTTC
CDR3 protein: CASSQGQVLSGANVLTF

V gene: TRBV7-2
D gene: NA
clone size: many
J gene: TRBJ1-5
CDR3 DNA: TGTGCCAGCAGCTTAGTCGGTAATCAGCCCCAGCATTTT
CDR3 protein: CASSLVGNQPQHF

V gene: TRBV12-3/TRBV12-4
D gene: NA
clone size: few
J gene: TRBJ1-1
CDR3 DNA: TGTGCCAGCAGTTCATCCAGGGTCGGGAACACTGAAGCTTTCTTT
CDR3 protein: CASSSSRVGNTEAFF

V gene: TRBV6-5
D gene: NA
clone size: NA
J gene: TRBJ2-5
CDR3 DNA: TGTGCCAGCAGTGAATCCACAGGGCCGCGCCAAGAGACCCAGTACTTC
CDR3 protein: CASSESTGPRQETQYF

V gene: TRBV7-8
D gene: NA
clone size: NA
J gene: TRBJ1-2
CDR3 DNA: TGTGCCAGCAGCTTAGTACCGGGGGGCCATGGCTACACCTTC
CDR3 protein: CASSLVPGGHGYTF

V gene: TRBV7-2
D gene: TRBD1
clone size: few
J gene: TRBJ2-7
CDR3 DNA: TGTGCCAGCAGACCCCGGGACAGGTCCTCCTACGAGCAGTACTTC
CDR3 protein: CASRPRDRSSYEQYF

V gene: TRBV7-2
D gene: NA
clone size: many
J gene: TRBJ2-5
CDR3 DNA: TGTGCCAGCAGCTTAGAGGTGGCCCAAGAGACCCAGTACTTC
CDR3 protein: CASSLEVAQETQYF

V gene: TRBV19
D gene: NA
clone size: NA
J gene: TRBJ2-3
CDR3 DNA: TGTGCCAGTAGTATAGCCCATGCCACAGATACGCAGTATTTT
CDR3 protein: CASSIAHATDTQYF

V gene: TRBV12-3/TRBV12-4
D gene: TRBD2
clone size: NA
J gene: TRBJ2-3
CDR3 DNA: TGTGCCAGCAGTGGCGGGGGGGCCTGGGCAGATACGCAGTATTTT
CDR3 protein: CASSGGGAWADTQYF

V gene: TRBV7-2
D gene: NA
clone size: many
J gene: TRBJ1-1
CDR3 DNA: TGTGCCAGCAGCTTATTGTGGACGAACACTGAAGCTTTCTTT
CDR3 protein: CASSLLWTNTEAFF